Listed here is a single T cell receptor (beta chain). Its specificity is not known. Nominally healthy donors were sampled, though unrecorded immune exposures were likely. A multiplex PCR was run with 60 Vbeta primers and 13 Jbeta primers. The protocol was immunoSEQ multiplex PCR, while the TCRdb copy is restricted to in-frame clones and leaves out a portion. The sample includes approximately 280,000 clones, around 90% of them seen just once. Looked up from germline, CDR1 is GTSNPN and CDR2 is SVGIG (reference sequence). There are 15 residues in the CDR3. V lost 0 bases and J lost 4; bases outside the gene matches: 5. The data derive from a study of cytomegalovirus exposure and HLA in healthy donors. As for the study in general: Assignment to the Caucasian-associated ancestry cluster applied to approximately 79% of the 350 to 500 genotyped donors.

Broader study findings: The number of N-insertions in an Asian-associated ancestry cluster was reportedly below the 666-donor mean in a later analysis. Several of the most significant clusters appeared linked to common viral pathogens, based on a later analysis.

The chain links TRBV30 to TRBJ2-5, with TRBD2 matching over 10 bases. Sequencing used PBMCs. The TCR originated in a woman younger than 30 in good health and CMV-seronegative. DNA for the CDR3: TGTGCCTGGAGTGTACTAGCGGGGCTTATAGAGACCCAGTACTTC. This sequence encodes CAWSVLAGLIETQYF.